Listed here are 7 T cell receptor beta chains from one sample, sequenced in a study of OX40 agonist ivuxolimab in advanced cancers. Profiled with immunoSEQ multiplex PCR; TCRdb holds only in-frame clones, not every one. The sample contains 25,000 or so clones, approximately 70% of which appear only once. The sample was CD4+ or CD8+ T cells sorted from blood, taken in a trial of the OX40 agonist ivuxolimab. All receptors come from an adult with an advanced solid tumor such as melanoma, head and neck, liver or kidney cancer.

The V and J genes are TRBV7-6 and TRBJ1-6, with 7 bases that match TRBD1. Germline assignment: CDR1 SGHVS and CDR2 FNYEAQ. Trimming removed 3 bases from V and 0 bases from J; junction bases left unmatched: 2. This CDR3 has 16 amino acids. The CDR3, as DNA: TGTGCCAGCAGCTTGGGACAGAGCTCCTATAATTCACCCCTCCACTTT. Encoded protein: CASSLGQSSYNSPLHF.

The J gene is TRBJ1-4, the V gene TRBV2, with D uncertain. V was shortened by 2 bases and J by 8 bases, with 12 bases between the two germline ends. The CDR3 is made up of 14 amino acids. Germline V lookup: CDR1 SNHLY, CDR2 FYNNEI. The CDR3 sequence: CASSESGRIEKLFF. The CDR3 DNA reads TGTGCCAGCAGTGAATCGGGCAGGATAGAAAAACTGTTTTTT. The full variable domain, with the rest looked up from reference TRBV2 and TRBJ1-4, is EPEVTQTPSHQVTQMGQEVILRCVPISNHLYFYWYRQILGQKVEFLVSFYNNEISEKSEIFDDQFSVERPDGSNFTLKIRSTKLEDSAMYFCASSESGRIEKLFFGSGTQLSVL.

This chain connects TRBV7-6 to TRBJ1-1; TRBD1 matches at 9 bases. Germline CDR1 and CDR2: SGHVS and FNYEAQ. This CDR3 contains 19 residues. The V segment lost 3 bases and the J segment 2 bases; nucleotides outside the gene matches: 16. The CDR3 is CASSFSALGDREQNTEAFF. In nucleotides, the CDR3 is TGTGCCAGCAGCTTCTCAGCCCTTGGGGACAGGGAGCAAAACACTGAAGCTTTCTTT.

This clone has more than one count but fewer than ten. The chain is built from TRBV7-2 and TRBJ2-5, with 10 bases aligning to TRBD2. This CDR3 contains 15 residues. Germline trimming cut 4 bases from V and 5 bases from J; bases unmatched to any gene: 7. CDR1 SGHTA and CDR2 FQGNSA come from the germline V gene. CDR3 in amino acids: CASSSLAGGRETQYF. The CDR3 DNA sequence: TGTGCCAGCAGCTCATTAGCGGGGGGACGGGAGACCCAGTACTTC.

This chain connects TRBV7-2 to TRBJ2-1; TRBD2 agrees at 8 bases. J lost 4 bases, V lost 2 bases, and 10 bases had no gene match. Germline V gene data show CDR1 as SGHTA and CDR2 as FQGNSA. This CDR3 contains 17 residues. CDR3 residues: CASSLLGGSGAYNEQFF. The CDR3 DNA is TGTGCCAGCAGCTTACTCGGGGGTAGCGGGGCTTACAATGAGCAGTTCTTC.

V is TRBV11-3 and J is TRBJ2-2, with D unresolved. V lost 0 bases, J lost 6 bases, and 5 bases lay in between. Germline V gene sequence: CDR1 SGHNT, CDR2 YENEEA. The CDR3 runs to 13 residues. Here the CDR3 reads CASSLDRAGELFF. As DNA, the CDR3 is TGTGCCAGCAGCTTAGATAGAGCCGGGGAGCTGTTTTTT.

This sequence joins TRBV4-1 and TRBJ1-2; D remains ambiguous. This CDR3 has 14 amino acids. Germline CDR1 is MGHRA and CDR2 is YSYEKL. The V end was cut by 1 base, the J end by 7 bases, with 13 bases between. Here the CDR3 reads CASSQVYATGGYTF. The DNA for the CDR3 is TGCGCCAGCAGCCAAGTCTATGCGACGGGTGGCTACACCTTC.